This T cell receptor beta chain was profiled in a study of blood T cell dynamics during melanoma immunotherapy. Method: immunoSEQ multiplex PCR; TCRdb's copy keeps in-frame clones and lacks some. The sample has 15,000 to 20,000 clones; 94% are singletons. In its sample, this clone was seen a few times. Noted time point: week 3, after first cycle of checkpoint inhibitor. The germline V gene encodes CDR1 SGHVS and CDR2 FNYEAQ. V lost 3 bases, J lost 4 bases, and 0 bases stayed unmatched. The CDR3 is made up of 13 amino acids. The receptor's source is a human donor with melanoma. The material sequenced was effector memory CD8+ T cells from blood, taken from a patient treated with checkpoint blockade. This sequence joins TRBV7-6 and TRBJ1-5; 7 nucleotides agree with TRBD1. The CDR3 loop reads CASSLDRNQPQHF. The CDR3 DNA sequence: TGTGCCAGCAGCTTGGACAGGAATCAGCCCCAGCATTTT.